This T cell receptor (beta chain) comes out of a study of identical twins. In this sample, this clonotype turned up a few times. TCRdb fed the 5' RACE reads into MiXCR, producing one record per CDR3 protein. The sample has hundreds of thousands of distinct CDR3 sequences; roughly 6% are singletons. Every donor was a healthy Caucasian. V shed 1 base and J shed 3 bases, with 9 bases lying between them. Germline V gives CDR1 LGHNA, CDR2 YSLEER. The CDR3 runs to 15 residues. The chain links TRBV4-3 to TRBJ1-4, with D possibly being TRBD1 (5 bases). This TCR derives from a man aged 18 to 29 in good health. The sample taken for sequencing was naive T cells sorted from blood. The CDR3 spells CASSQVGASNEKLFF. CDR3 nucleotides: TGCGCCAGCAGCCAAGTAGGGGCATCTAATGAAAAACTGTTTTTT.